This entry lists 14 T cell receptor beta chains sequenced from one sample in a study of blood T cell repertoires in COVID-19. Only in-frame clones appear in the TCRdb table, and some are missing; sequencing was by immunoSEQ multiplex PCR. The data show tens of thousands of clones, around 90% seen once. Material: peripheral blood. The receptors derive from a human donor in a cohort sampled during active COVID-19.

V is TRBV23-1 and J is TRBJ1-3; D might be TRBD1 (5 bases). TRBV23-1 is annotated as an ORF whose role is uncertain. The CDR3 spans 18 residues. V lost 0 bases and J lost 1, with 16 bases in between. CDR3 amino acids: CASSQSMSRVLSGNTIYF. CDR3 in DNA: TGCGCCAGCAGTCAATCGATGAGCAGGGTTTTGTCTGGAAACACCATATATTTT.

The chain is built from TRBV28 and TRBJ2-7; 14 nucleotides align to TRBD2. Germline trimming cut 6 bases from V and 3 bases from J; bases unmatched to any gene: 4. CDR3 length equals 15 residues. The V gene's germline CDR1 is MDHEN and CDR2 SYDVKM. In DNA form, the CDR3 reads TGTGCCAGCAGCCGGACTAGCGGGGGGAACTACGAGCAGTACTTC. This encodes CASSRTSGGNYEQYF.

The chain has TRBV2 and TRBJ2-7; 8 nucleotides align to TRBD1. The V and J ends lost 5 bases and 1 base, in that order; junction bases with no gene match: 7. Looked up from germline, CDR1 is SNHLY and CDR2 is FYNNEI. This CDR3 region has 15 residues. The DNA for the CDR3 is TGTGCCAGCAGTATTCCGGGACAGGAGTCCTACGAGCAGTACTTC. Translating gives CASSIPGQESYEQYF. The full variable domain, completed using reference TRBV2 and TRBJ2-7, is EPEVTQTPSHQVTQMGQEVILRCVPISNHLYFYWYRQILGQKVEFLVSFYNNEISEKSEIFDDQFSVERPDGSNFTLKIRSTKLEDSAMYFCASSIPGQESYEQYFGPGTRLTVT.

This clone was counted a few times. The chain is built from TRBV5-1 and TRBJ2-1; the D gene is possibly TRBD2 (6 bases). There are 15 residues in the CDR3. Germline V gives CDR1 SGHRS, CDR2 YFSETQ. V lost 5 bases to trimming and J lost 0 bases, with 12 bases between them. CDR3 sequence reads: CASRLASASYNEQFF. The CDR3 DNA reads TGCGCCAGCAGACTGGCTAGCGCCTCCTACAATGAGCAGTTCTTC. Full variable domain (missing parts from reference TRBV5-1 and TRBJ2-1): KAGVTQTPRYLIKTRGQQVTLSCSPISGHRSVSWYQQTPGQGLQFLFEYFSETQRNKGNFPGRFSGRQFSNSRSEMNVSTLELGDSALYLCASRLASASYNEQFFGPGTRLTVL.

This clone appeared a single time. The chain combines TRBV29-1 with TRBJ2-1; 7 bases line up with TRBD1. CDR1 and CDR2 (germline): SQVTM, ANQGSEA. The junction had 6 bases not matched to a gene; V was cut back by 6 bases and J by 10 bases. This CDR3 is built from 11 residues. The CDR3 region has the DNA TGCAGCGTCGACAGGGATTGGGAGCAGTTCTTC. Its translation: CSVDRDWEQFF.

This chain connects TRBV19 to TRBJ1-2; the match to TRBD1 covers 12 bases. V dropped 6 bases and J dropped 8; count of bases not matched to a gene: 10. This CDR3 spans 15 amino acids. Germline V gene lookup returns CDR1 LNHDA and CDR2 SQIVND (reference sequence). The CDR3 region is CASRDGDRGHVGYTF. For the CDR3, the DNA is TGTGCCAGTAGGGACGGGGACAGGGGGCATGTCGGCTACACCTTC.

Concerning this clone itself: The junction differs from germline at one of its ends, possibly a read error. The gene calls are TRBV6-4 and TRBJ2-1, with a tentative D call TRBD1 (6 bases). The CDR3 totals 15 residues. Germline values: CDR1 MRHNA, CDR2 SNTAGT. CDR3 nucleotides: TGTGCCAGCAGCACTCAGGGGAGCAGCCCCGAGGGCAGGGTCTTC. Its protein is CASSTQGSSPEGRVF.

The DNA of the CDR3 is TGTGCCAGTAGCTCAGGTAGCAATCAGCCCCAGCATTTT. Its protein product is CASSSGSNQPQHF. The gene calls are TRBV19 and TRBJ1-5, with D unclear. The length of the CDR3 is 13 residues. CDR1 is LNHDA and CDR2 is SQIVND in the germline V gene (reference sequence). V dropped 6 bases and J dropped 0 bases, with 6 bases sitting between them.

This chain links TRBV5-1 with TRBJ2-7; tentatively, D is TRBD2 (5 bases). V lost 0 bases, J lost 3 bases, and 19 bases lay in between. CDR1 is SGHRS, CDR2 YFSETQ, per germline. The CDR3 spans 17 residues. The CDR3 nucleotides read TGCGCCAGCAGCTTGGCCGACGGGGAAAGAGACTACTACGAGCAGTACTTC. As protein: CASSLADGERDYYEQYF.

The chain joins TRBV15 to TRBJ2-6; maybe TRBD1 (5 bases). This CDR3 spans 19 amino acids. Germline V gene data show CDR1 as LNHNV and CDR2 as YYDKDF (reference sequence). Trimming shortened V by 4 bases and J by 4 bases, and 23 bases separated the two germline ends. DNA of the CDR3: TGTGCCACCAGCATCCCGGTAGGGGCGGTAGGTGGGGGGGCCAACGTCCTGACTTTC. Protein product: CATSIPVGAVGGGANVLTF.

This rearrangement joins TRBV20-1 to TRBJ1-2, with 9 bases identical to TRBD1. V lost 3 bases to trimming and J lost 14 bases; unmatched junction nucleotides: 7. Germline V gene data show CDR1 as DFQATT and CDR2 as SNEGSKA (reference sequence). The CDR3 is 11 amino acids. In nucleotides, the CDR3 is TGCAGTGCTAGTTGGGACAGGGATAATACCTTC. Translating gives CSASWDRDNTF.

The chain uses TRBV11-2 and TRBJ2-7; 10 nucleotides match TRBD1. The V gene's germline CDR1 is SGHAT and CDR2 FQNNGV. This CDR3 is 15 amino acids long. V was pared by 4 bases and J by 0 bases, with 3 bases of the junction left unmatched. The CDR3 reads CASSWGQGFSYEQYF. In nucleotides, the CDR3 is TGTGCCAGCAGCTGGGGACAGGGGTTCTCCTACGAGCAGTACTTC.

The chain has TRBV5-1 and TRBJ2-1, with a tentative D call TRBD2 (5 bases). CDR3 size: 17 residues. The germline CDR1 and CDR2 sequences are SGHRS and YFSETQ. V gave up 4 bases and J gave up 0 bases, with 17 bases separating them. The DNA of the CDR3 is TGCGCCAGCAGCCTCAGTGGGAGCGGAATCTCCTACAATGAGCAGTTCTTC. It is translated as CASSLSGSGISYNEQFF.

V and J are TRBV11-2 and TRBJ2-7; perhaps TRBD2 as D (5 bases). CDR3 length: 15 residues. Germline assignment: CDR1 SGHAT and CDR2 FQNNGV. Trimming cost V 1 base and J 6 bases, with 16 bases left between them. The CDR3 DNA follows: TGTGCCAGCAGCTTAGGGGCAGGCGGACTCCTCGAGCAGTACTTC. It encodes CASSLGAGGLLEQYF.